These 6 T cell receptor beta chains share one sample of origin, sequenced in a study of blood T cell repertoires in COVID-19. Using immunoSEQ multiplex PCR, the repertoire was profiled, and TCRdb retains in-frame clones only, with some absent. Here the sample spans 150,000 to 200,000 clones, approximately 83% being singletons. Sequencing was carried out using PBMCs or T cells enriched from blood (not recorded which). The source is a man between 65 and 85 years old who had been exposed to COVID-19.

The gene calls are TRBV7-2 and TRBJ2-1, with D perhaps TRBD2 (5 bases). Germline V lookup: CDR1 SGHTA, CDR2 FQGNSA. CDR3 size: 15 residues. Trimming removed 4 bases at V and 0 bases at J, with 10 bases between. CDR3 DNA: TGTGCCAGCAGCTACGTAGCGAGCTCCTACAATGAGCAGTTCTTC. Translated, it gives CASSYVASSYNEQFF. Full variable domain (remainder filled in from reference TRBV7-2 and TRBJ2-1): GAGVSQSPSNKVTEKGKDVELRCDPISGHTALYWYRQSLGQGLEFLIYFQGNSAPDKSGLPSDRFSAERTGGSVSTLTIQRTQQEDSAVYLCASSYVASSYNEQFFGPGTRLTVL.

V usage is TRBV7-9 and J usage is TRBJ2-6; 7 nucleotides align to TRBD1. Germline V gene sequence: CDR1 SEHNR, CDR2 FQNEAQ (reference sequence). The ends lost 3 bases at V and 2 bases at J; junction bases unmatched: 4. This CDR3 comprises 16 residues. CDR3 protein: CASSLTGNPGANVLTF. CDR3 DNA sequence: TGTGCCAGCAGCTTGACAGGGAACCCTGGGGCCAACGTCCTGACTTTC. Using reference TRBV7-9 and TRBJ2-6 for the parts outside the CDR3, the full variable domain is DTGVSQNPRHKITKRGQNVTFRCDPISEHNRLYWYRQTLGQGPEFLTYFQNEAQLEKSRLLSDRFSAERPKGSFSTLEIQRTEQGDSAMYLCASSLTGNPGANVLTFGAGSRLTVL.

The chain has TRBV28 and TRBJ2-5; 9 bases agree with TRBD1. The CDR3 has 14 residues. After removal of 5 bases from V and 4 bases from J, the junction contained 5 bases not matched to a gene. The germline gives CDR1 MDHEN, CDR2 SYDVKM. CDR3 region: CASSPWTGVETQYF. The CDR3 DNA sequence: TGTGCCAGCAGTCCTTGGACAGGGGTAGAGACCCAGTACTTC.

The CDR3 protein is CASSLSVQPQHF. DNA of the CDR3: TGTGCCAGCAGCCTCTCGGTTCAGCCCCAGCATTTT. V gene TRBV7-9 combines with J gene TRBJ1-5; D unresolved. The ends were cut back, 5 bases at V and 6 bases at J, with 8 bases in the middle. This CDR3 contains 12 residues. Germline assignment: CDR1 SEHNR and CDR2 FQNEAQ (reference sequence).

The J gene is TRBJ1-1, the V gene TRBV6-2 or TRBV6-3, with unresolved D. The CDR3 sequence is 14 residues long. Trimming removed 6 bases at V and 5 bases at J, with 16 bases between. CDR1 is MNHEY, CDR2 SVGEGT, per germline. CDR3 DNA sequence: TGTGCCAGCAGCCCGAGGGCCGGCGGAACTGAAGCTTTCTTT. Its protein is CASSPRAGGTEAFF.

The chain combines TRBV6-2 or TRBV6-3 with TRBJ1-2; D is unclear. The CDR3 runs 12 residues. V lost 4 bases and J 4 bases, leaving 7 bases between the germline ends. Germline CDR1 is MNHEY and CDR2 is SVGEGT. This CDR3 is CASSLGAYGYTF. The DNA of the CDR3 is TGTGCCAGCAGTTTGGGAGCCTATGGCTACACCTTC.